A selection of T cell receptor beta chains follows, all from one sample in a study of cytomegalovirus exposure and HLA in healthy donors. Using immunoSEQ multiplex PCR, the repertoire was profiled, and TCRdb retains in-frame clones only, with some absent. With 200,000 or so clones in the sample, the ten largest clones hold roughly 0.74%. The sequencing sample was made of PBMCs. Receptors were obtained from a boy aged 5-17 years in good health and CMV-seronegative. The CDR3 runs from the conserved cysteine through the conserved F or W.

v_call: TRBV27
cdr3_aa: CASSRGGYTGELFF

v_call: TRBV7-6
cdr3_aa: CASSLGQGGSYEQYF

v_call: TRBV11-2
cdr3_aa: CASSSFLRTDTQYF

v_call: TRBV9
cdr3_aa: CASSVAQGAYGYTF

v_call: TRBV6-1
cdr3_aa: CASRRTVSYEQYF

v_call: TRBV2
cdr3_aa: CASRGQGNYGYTF

v_call: TRBV10-1
cdr3_aa: CASSATLAGNYNEQFF

v_call: TRBV19
cdr3_aa: CASSPWTGQPEAFF

v_call: TRBV4-1
cdr3_aa: CASSPLGEANDEQYF

v_call: TRBV7-2
cdr3_aa: CASSLAKDRAGANVLTF

v_call: TRBV5-1
cdr3_aa: CASSFGRDSINYGYTF

v_call: TRBV7-2
cdr3_aa: CASSPRAGGSNEQYF

v_call: TRBV6-6
cdr3_aa: CASSSATGLIGYTF

v_call: TRBV7-2
cdr3_aa: CASSVTGGWTEAFF

v_call: TRBV5-6
cdr3_aa: CASSLGQSSTAYEQYF

v_call: TRBV5-4
cdr3_aa: CASRLAGGHGEQYF

v_call: TRBV11-1
cdr3_aa: CASSLGRGDTQYF

v_call: TRBV6-5
cdr3_aa: CASSYSISYEQYF

v_call: TRBV19
cdr3_aa: CASWRGGPGDTQYF

v_call: TRBV19
cdr3_aa: CASSIAAAGNLGPPRKLFF

v_call: TRBV11-2
cdr3_aa: CASRRLAGPYNEQFF

v_call: TRBV28
cdr3_aa: CASSLPTPYGYTF

v_call: TRBV5-1
cdr3_aa: CASSTDRVYEQYF

v_call: TRBV18
cdr3_aa: CASSRSRDNQPQHF

v_call: TRBV5-1
cdr3_aa: CASSLETGGGYTF

v_call: TRBV7-9
cdr3_aa: CASSPSLGGGFF

v_call: TRBV5-5
cdr3_aa: CASSLVVAGGHGDTQYF

v_call: TRBV7-2
cdr3_aa: CASRWGANTEAFF

v_call: TRBV6-1
cdr3_aa: CATTDRVSGELFF

v_call: TRBV7-2
cdr3_aa: CASSLRQGAYEQYF

v_call: TRBV4-3
cdr3_aa: CASSQVRQGSYEQYF

v_call: TRBV6-5
cdr3_aa: CASSYDRGITEAFF

v_call: TRBV6-1
cdr3_aa: CASSEWREADTQYF

v_call: TRBV7-8
cdr3_aa: CASSFIPKPPIDRLANYGYTF

v_call: TRBV10-3
cdr3_aa: CAISDPGGYNEQFF

v_call: TRBV15
cdr3_aa: CATSRFRDRGSGYTF

v_call: TRBV18
cdr3_aa: CASSNQGISVEQYF